The next 9 T cell receptor beta chains were all read from a single sample in a study of T-cell reconstitution after alpha-beta-depleted transplantation in children. As it was prepared, the TCRbeta library received unique molecular identifiers. TCRdb re-called the PCR reads with MiXCR, one entry per CDR3 protein. The data show hundreds of thousands of distinct CDR3 sequences, 16% seen once. This sample comprised PBMCs, mostly from graft donor cells, obtained 360 days after TCRalphabeta/CD19-depleted stem cell transplant. These TCRs come from a male patient younger than 18 who had a stem cell transplant for acute lymphoblastic leukemia, so the T cells may come from the graft donor.

There are a few counts of this clonotype. The CDR3 region has the DNA TGCGCCAGCAGAAGCGGGAGGGCTCCCTACGAGCAGTACTTC. Encoded protein: CASRSGRAPYEQYF. The rearrangement joins TRBV5-1 to TRBJ2-7; 10 bases fit TRBD2. This CDR3 contains 14 residues. The germline V gene has CDR1 SGHRS and CDR2 YFSETQ. With V trimmed by 5 bases and J by 2 bases, 4 bases remained unmatched.

This clonotype was counted many times. The genes are TRBV7-9 and TRBJ2-3; D gene uncertain. CDR3 length: 12 residues. Germline assignment: CDR1 SEHNR and CDR2 FQNEAQ (reference sequence). Trimming took 8 bases from V and 2 from J, leaving 8 bases between them. CDR3 sequence reads: CASRATTDTQYF. In DNA, the CDR3 is TGTGCCAGCCGGGCCACCACAGATACGCAGTATTTT.

The chain combines TRBV4-1 with TRBJ1-4, with no clear D. The CDR3 totals 14 residues. The V end lost 3 bases, the J end lost 5 bases, and 10 bases lay between the germline ends. Germline CDR1 is MGHRA and CDR2 is YSYEKL. CDR3 sequence reads: CASSHIGRNEKLFF. CDR3 DNA: TGCGCCAGCAGCCACATCGGACGGAATGAAAAACTGTTTTTT.

In its sample, this clonotype was seen many times. V and J are TRBV10-3 and TRBJ1-5, with no clear D. Germline CDR1 is ENHRY and CDR2 is SYGVKD. V was clipped by 0 bases and J by 3 bases, with 9 bases between them. CDR3 length: 15 amino acids. DNA of the CDR3: TGTGCCATCAGTGAGTCGAAGACTCTCAATCAGCCCCAGCATTTT. Its protein product is CAISESKTLNQPQHF.

V and J are TRBV24-1 and TRBJ2-2; 9 bases line up with TRBD1. V trimming: 5 bases; J trimming: 5 bases; junction bases outside the gene matches: 11. Per germline, CDR1 KGHDR and CDR2 SFDVKD. This CDR3 comprises 17 residues. The CDR3 DNA reads TGTGCCACCAGTGGTCCCATGGGACAGGGTGTGACCGGGGAGCTGTTTTTT. It yields the protein CATSGPMGQGVTGELFF.

This clonotype has only a few counts. The chain employs TRBV7-6 and TRBJ2-2; D call uncertain. This CDR3 region has 16 residues. Germline V gene sequence: CDR1 SGHVS, CDR2 FNYEAQ. The V end was cut by 3 bases, the J end by 5 bases, with 16 bases between. The CDR3 DNA follows: TGTGCCAGCAGCTTGACCCTTATAGGGTCAACCGGGGAGCTGTTTTTT. Protein product: CASSLTLIGSTGELFF.

This clonotype has more than one count but fewer than ten. The chain is built from TRBV2 and TRBJ2-7; 7 bases line up with TRBD1. CDR1 is SNHLY and CDR2 is FYNNEI in the germline V gene. This CDR3 region has 16 residues. J was trimmed by 3 bases and V by 1 base; bases with no gene match: 9. The CDR3 DNA is TGTGCCAGCAGTGAAGGACGGGACAGTTTATTCTACGAGCAGTACTTC. It translates to CASSEGRDSLFYEQYF.

This clonotype was detected many times. The chain recombines TRBV5-1 with TRBJ2-1, with a tentative D call TRBD2 (5 bases). The CDR3 runs 12 residues. CDR1 and CDR2 from the germline V gene are SGHRS and YFSETQ. V lost 1 base and J 10 bases, leaving 9 bases between the germline ends. CDR3 amino acids: CASSLNSAEQFF. The CDR3 DNA reads TGCGCCAGCAGCTTGAATAGCGCCGAGCAGTTCTTC.

This clonotype appeared a few times. V gene TRBV6-5 combines with J gene TRBJ2-7; no firm D call. This CDR3 spans 12 amino acids. Trimming stripped 8 bases from V and 6 bases from J, with 14 bases between. The germline CDR1 and CDR2 sequences are MNHEY and SVGAGI. In nucleotides, the CDR3 is TGTGCCAGCTCAGAAAAGGGTGGCGAGCAGTACTTC. Residues: CASSEKGGEQYF.